A single count supports the clone carrying this T cell receptor (beta chain). The sample is drawn from a study of blood T cell repertoires in COVID-19. As for the study in general: COVID-19 samples from acute and convalescent phases originated in the United States, Italy and Spain.

TCRdb's table, derived via immunoSEQ multiplex PCR, lists solely in-frame clones and lacks some. The profile covers a few hundred thousand clones, with about nine tenths appearing a single time and about 2.2% taken by the ten largest. The CDR3 extends over 13 amino acids. V was shortened by 4 bases and J by 6 bases, with 14 bases between the two germline ends. The germline gives CDR1 SGHKS, CDR2 YYEKEE (reference sequence). The receptor's source is a woman between 45 and 65 years old who had recovered from COVID-19. Sequencing used peripheral blood. The chain uses TRBV5-5 and TRBJ2-7; D is perhaps TRBD2 (6 bases). The CDR3: CASSGDFSAEQYF. The DNA for the CDR3 is TGTGCCAGCAGCGGGGACTTTTCCGCCGAGCAGTACTTC.